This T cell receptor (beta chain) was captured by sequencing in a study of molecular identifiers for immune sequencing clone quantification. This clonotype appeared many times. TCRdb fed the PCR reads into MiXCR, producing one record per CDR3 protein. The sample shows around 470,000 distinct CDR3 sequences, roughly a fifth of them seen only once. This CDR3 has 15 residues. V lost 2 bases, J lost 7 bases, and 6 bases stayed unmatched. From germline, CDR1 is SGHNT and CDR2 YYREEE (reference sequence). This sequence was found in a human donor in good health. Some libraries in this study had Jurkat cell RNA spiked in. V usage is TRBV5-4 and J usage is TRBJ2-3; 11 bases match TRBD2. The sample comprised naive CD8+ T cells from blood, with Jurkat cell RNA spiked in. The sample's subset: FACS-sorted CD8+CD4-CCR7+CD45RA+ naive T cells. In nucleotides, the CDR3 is TGTGCCAGCAGCTTTAGCGGGGGGGCCGGACATACGCAGTATTTT. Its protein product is CASSFSGGAGHTQYF.